This entry lists 3 T cell receptor beta chains sequenced from one sample in a study of radiation and T cells in renal cell carcinoma (dated by TCRdb to between 2020 and 2021). The intended sense of this specimen's time point label: baseline pretreatment blood. The label giving this sample's treatment or condition can be read as: 15 Gy SBRT to primary tumor, nephrectomy 4 weeks later. Library preparation employed the immunoSEQ multiplex PCR assay. The table was pulled from immuneACCESS by TCRdb, which kept in-frame rearrangements only. Such tables lose some clones; where checked, under half of the loss comes from unresolved V genes, and the rest has no known cause. Counted in this sample were approximately 120,000 clones; about four fifths of them appeared once. Of the sample, approximately 3% falls within the top ten clones. The starting material was blood, obtained from a patient whose treatment included radiotherapy and nephrectomy. The receptors were gathered from a woman in her sixties or seventies with renal cell carcinoma.

The chain recombines TRBV15 with TRBJ2-7; D gene unclear. Germline lookup yields CDR1 LNHNV and CDR2 YYDKDF (reference sequence). V gave up 0 bases and J gave up 2 bases, with 8 bases separating them. The CDR3 loop spans 14 amino acids. DNA for the CDR3: TGTGCCACCAGCAGAGACCAAGGGCCCTACGAGCAGTACTTC. Protein product: CATSRDQGPYEQYF.

This clone was seen a handful of times. V and J are TRBV9 and TRBJ2-3; D is unresolved. Trimming removed 3 bases from V and 4 bases from J, with 15 bases in between. The CDR3 loop spans 15 amino acids. The germline V gene encodes CDR1 SGDLS and CDR2 YYNGEE. The CDR3 protein is CASSEGRPRADTQYF. The CDR3 coding sequence is TGTGCCAGCAGCGAGGGTCGGCCTCGCGCAGATACGCAGTATTTT.

The chain has TRBV28 and TRBJ2-3; tentative D call: TRBD1 (6 bases). V lost 4 bases, J lost 4 bases, and 9 bases lay in between. The CDR3 has 13 residues. Germline CDR1 MDHEN, CDR2 SYDVKM. Here the CDR3 DNA reads TGTGCCAGCAGTTCAGGGGCCTCAGATACGCAGTATTTT. It encodes CASSSGASDTQYF.